This TCR beta chain was captured by sequencing in a study of blood T cells in healthy people across ages. Whole-study findings and limits: In long-lived donors, naive CD4+ cell counts and diversity exceeded those of aged donors. The study could not conclusively compare naive and antigen-experienced cells, given its unsorted PBMCs.

Trimming stripped 3 bases from V and 6 bases from J, with 11 bases between. This CDR3 region has 13 residues. CDR1 and CDR2 (germline): LNHDA, SQIVND (reference sequence). Regarding this clonotype: Its target is not known.

Donors were healthy Caucasian individuals from Russia aged roughly 6 to 90. The authors ran a second PCR of about 6 to 11 cycles using a sample-barcoded 5' primer and a J-beta primer mix. At least 3 million CDR3-containing paired-end reads were obtained per sample. In TCRdb, the 5' RACE reads were re-called with MiXCR into one record per CDR3 protein. Of approximately 690,000 distinct CDR3 sequences in the sample, about 53% were seen once. This TCR came from a man aged 55 to 70 in good health. This chain uses TRBV19 with TRBJ2-5; no reliable D call. Material: blood. This chain's CDR3 is CASSISWDQTQYF. CDR3 nucleotides: TGTGCCAGTAGTATCTCGTGGGATCAGACCCAGTACTTC.